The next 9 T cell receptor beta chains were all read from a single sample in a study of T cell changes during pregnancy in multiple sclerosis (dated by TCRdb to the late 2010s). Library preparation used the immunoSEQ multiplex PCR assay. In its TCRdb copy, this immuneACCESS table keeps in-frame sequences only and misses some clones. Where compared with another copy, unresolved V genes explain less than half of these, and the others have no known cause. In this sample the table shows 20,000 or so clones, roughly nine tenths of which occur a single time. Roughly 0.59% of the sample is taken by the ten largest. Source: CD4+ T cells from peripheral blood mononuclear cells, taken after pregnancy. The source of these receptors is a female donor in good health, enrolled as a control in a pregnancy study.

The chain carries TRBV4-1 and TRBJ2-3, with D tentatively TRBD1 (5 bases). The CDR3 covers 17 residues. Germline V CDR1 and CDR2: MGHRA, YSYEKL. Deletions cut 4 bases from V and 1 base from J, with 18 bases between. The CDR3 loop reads CASSLNSPRERTDTQYF. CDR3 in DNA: TGCGCCAGCAGCCTTAATTCCCCCAGGGAACGCACAGATACGCAGTATTTT.

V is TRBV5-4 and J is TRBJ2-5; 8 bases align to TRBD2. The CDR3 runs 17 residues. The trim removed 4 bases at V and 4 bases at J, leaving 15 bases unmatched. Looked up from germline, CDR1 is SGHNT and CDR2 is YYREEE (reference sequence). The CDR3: CASSRGVLAGGAETQYF. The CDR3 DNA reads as TGTGCCAGCAGCAGGGGGGTCCTAGCGGGTGGGGCAGAGACCCAGTACTTC.

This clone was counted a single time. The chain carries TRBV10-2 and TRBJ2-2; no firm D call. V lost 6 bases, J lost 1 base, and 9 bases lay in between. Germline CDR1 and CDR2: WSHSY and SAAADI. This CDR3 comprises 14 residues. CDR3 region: CASSVEVNTGELFF. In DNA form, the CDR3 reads TGCGCCAGCAGCGTAGAGGTGAACACCGGGGAGCTGTTTTTT.

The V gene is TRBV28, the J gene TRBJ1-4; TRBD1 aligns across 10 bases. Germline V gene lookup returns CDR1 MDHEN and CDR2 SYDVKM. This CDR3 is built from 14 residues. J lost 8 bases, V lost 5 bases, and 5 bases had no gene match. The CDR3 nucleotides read TGTGCCAGCAGTGAGACAGGGGGCGGGGAAAAACTGTTTTTT. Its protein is CASSETGGGEKLFF.

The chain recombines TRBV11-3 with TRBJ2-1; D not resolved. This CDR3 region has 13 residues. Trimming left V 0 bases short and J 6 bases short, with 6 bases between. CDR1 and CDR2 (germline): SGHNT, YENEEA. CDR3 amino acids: CASSLDVGNEQFF. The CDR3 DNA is TGTGCCAGCAGCTTAGACGTCGGCAATGAGCAGTTCTTC.

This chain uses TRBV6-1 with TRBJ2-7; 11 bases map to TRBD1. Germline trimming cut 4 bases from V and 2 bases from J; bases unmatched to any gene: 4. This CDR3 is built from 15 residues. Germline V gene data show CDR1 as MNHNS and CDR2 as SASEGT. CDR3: CASSGGQGDPYEQYF. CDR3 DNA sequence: TGTGCCAGCAGTGGGGGACAGGGGGATCCCTACGAGCAGTACTTC.

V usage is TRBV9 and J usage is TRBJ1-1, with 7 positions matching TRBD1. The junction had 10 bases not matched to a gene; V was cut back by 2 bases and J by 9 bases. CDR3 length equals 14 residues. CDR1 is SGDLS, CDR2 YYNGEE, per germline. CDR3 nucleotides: TGTGCCAGCAGCGTTACTGACAGGGTCGGGCAAGCTTTCTTT. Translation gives CASSVTDRVGQAFF.

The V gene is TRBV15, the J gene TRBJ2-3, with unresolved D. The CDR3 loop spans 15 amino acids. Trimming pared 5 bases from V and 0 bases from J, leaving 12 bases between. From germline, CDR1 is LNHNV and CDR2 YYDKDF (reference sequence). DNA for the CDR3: TGTGCCACCAGCGGCGGTGGATCTAGCACAGATACGCAGTATTTT. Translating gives CATSGGGSSTDTQYF.

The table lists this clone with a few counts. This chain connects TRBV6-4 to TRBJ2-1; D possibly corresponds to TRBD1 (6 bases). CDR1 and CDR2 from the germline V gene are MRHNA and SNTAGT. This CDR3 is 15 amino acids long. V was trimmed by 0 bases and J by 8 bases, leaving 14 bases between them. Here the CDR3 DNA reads TGTGCCAGCAGTGACTCTGGGGGAGAGGGGGATGAGCAGTTCTTC. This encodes CASSDSGGEGDEQFF.